These T cell receptor beta chains were read from a single sample in a study of immune heterogeneity within non-small cell lung tumors. TCRdb reprocessed the multiplex PCR reads with MiXCR, giving one entry per CDR3 protein. The sample yields about 15,000 distinct CDR3 sequences, approximately 30% seen once. Source material: lung tumor tissue. The receptors derive from a man aged 35 to 55 with non-small cell lung cancer. Both conserved end residues are part of each CDR3. Each record gives: clone size, V gene, J gene, D gene, CDR3 DNA, CDR3 protein. D genes are given only for firm matches. A row's size may be missing; if present it is once, few, many or a size class.

>.|TRBV7-8|TRBJ2-1|.
TGTGCCAGCAGCTTACAATTTGGGCCGCAGTTACTCCGGGAGCAGTTCTTC
CASSLQFGPQLLREQFF
>medium-sized|TRBV7-2|TRBJ1-3|.
TGTGCCAGCAGCTATAGAGAGGGCGGAAACACCATATATTTT
CASSYREGGNTIYF
>.|TRBV15|TRBJ2-5|.
TGTGCCACCAGCAGAGATCCAGGAGAGACCCAGTACTTC
CATSRDPGETQYF
>.|TRBV5-1|TRBJ1-4|.
TGCGCCAGCAGCTTGGCATTTTCCCCAACTAATGAAAAACTGTTTTTT
CASSLAFSPTNEKLFF
>few|TRBV6-2/TRBV6-3|TRBJ2-1|.
TGTGCCAGCAGTTACTCTACCGGCTACAATGAGCAGTTCTTC
CASSYSTGYNEQFF
>.|TRBV7-3|TRBJ2-1|.
TGTGCCAGCATCTTAACCCCCGGGAGCTCCTACAATGAGCAGTTCTTC
CASILTPGSSYNEQFF
>.|TRBV15|TRBJ2-5|.
TGTGCCACCGGCAGAGATCCCAGCGGGTGGGAGACCCAGTACTTC
CATGRDPSGWETQYF
>many|TRBV20-1|TRBJ1-4|.
TGCAGTGCTCCGGATAGGGCCCTCGGTGAAAAACTGTTTTTT
CSAPDRALGEKLFF
>few|TRBV18|TRBJ2-1|TRBD2
TGTGCCAGCTCACCCGCGGGACTAGCGGCTGGAAAGGAGCAGTTCTTC
CASSPAGLAAGKEQFF
>medium-sized|TRBV15|TRBJ2-1|TRBD2
TGTGCCATCTCGGCGGGAGGGTACAATGAGCAGTTCTTC
CAISAGGYNEQFF
>few|TRBV6-1|TRBJ2-5|.
TGTGCCAGCAGTACCGGCGGCCTGACGACCCAGTACTTC
CASSTGGLTTQYF
>medium-sized|TRBV28|TRBJ1-5|TRBD1
TGTGCCAGCGGTAAGACAGGGCTCGGCCAGCCCCAGCATTTT
CASGKTGLGQPQHF
>many|TRBV2|TRBJ2-3|.
TGTGCCAGCAGTGTACGCCAGGACACAGATACGCAGTATTTT
CASSVRQDTDTQYF
>medium-sized|TRBV7-6|TRBJ2-7|.
TGTGCCAGCAGCCGTACGGACATCTACGAGCAGTACTTC
CASSRTDIYEQYF
>.|TRBV12-3/TRBV12-4|TRBJ2-1|TRBD1
TGTGCCAGCTCAACGCCGGGACAGGGGGCCAATGAGCAGTTCTTC
CASSTPGQGANEQFF
>few|TRBV14|TRBJ2-1|.
TGTGCCAGCAGCCAAGGACATGGGGCCTACAATGAGCAGTTCTTC
CASSQGHGAYNEQFF
>many|TRBV12-3/TRBV12-4|TRBJ1-2|TRBD1
TGTGCCAGCAGTTTAGGCAGGGGGACTGGCTACACCTTC
CASSLGRGTGYTF
>.|TRBV30|TRBJ2-6|.
TGTGCCTGGAGGGGAGGAGGGGCTGGGGCCAACGTCCTGACTTTC
CAWRGGGAGANVLTF
>.|TRBV24-1|TRBJ2-5|TRBD2
TGTGCCACCAGTTATTACGGACTAGCGGGAGTTGAGACCCAGTACTTC
CATSYYGLAGVETQYF
>.|TRBV12-3/TRBV12-4|TRBJ1-1|TRBD1
TGTGCCAGCAGTTTAGGAGGGACAGGGGGCGCTGAAGCTTTCTTT
CASSLGGTGGAEAFF
>.|TRBV7-2|TRBJ1-4|TRBD1
TGTGTCAGCAGCGACCCCAGGGGGCTACGGGAAAAACTGTTTTTT
CVSSDPRGLREKLFF
>.|TRBV6-6|TRBJ2-3|.
TGTGCCAGCAGTTACACCAGTCACACAGATACGCAGTATTTT
CASSYTSHTDTQYF
>few|TRBV9|TRBJ2-2|.
TGTGCCAGCAGCCCTGAGGACAGGACTATCGCCGGGGAGCTGTTTTTT
CASSPEDRTIAGELFF
>medium-sized|TRBV10-2|TRBJ1-2|.
TGCGCCAGCAGTGAGTCAGCGGGTATTGGAGGCTACACCTTC
CASSESAGIGGYTF
>many|TRBV6-1|TRBJ2-1|TRBD2
TGTGCCAGCAGGATCGGGAGGGCCGGCTACAATGAGCAGTTCTTC
CASRIGRAGYNEQFF
>medium-sized|TRBV12-3/TRBV12-4|TRBJ2-1|TRBD2
TGTGCCAGCATTCTAGCGGGGAGCTCCTACAATGAGCAGTTCTTC
CASILAGSSYNEQFF
>few|TRBV6-1|TRBJ2-2|.
TGTGCCAGCAGTTCTCCAATTGAGACCGGGGAGCTGTTTTTT
CASSSPIETGELFF
>medium-sized|TRBV27|TRBJ2-3|TRBD1
TGTGCCAGCAGAGGACAGGGGCCAGATACGCAGTATTTT
CASRGQGPDTQYF
>.|TRBV5-4|TRBJ2-7|TRBD1
TGTGCCAGCAGCTTTACCGGGACAGCTCTATTAGGGGACGAGCAGTACTTC
CASSFTGTALLGDEQYF
>.|TRBV10-1|TRBJ2-1|TRBD1
TGCGCCACGTCGGACAGGGCCTCCTACAATGAGCAGTTCTTC
CATSDRASYNEQFF
>.|TRBV24-1|TRBJ2-5|.
TGTGCCACCAGTGATCCCCTGGGCGAGATTGAAGAGACCCAGTACTTC
CATSDPLGEIEETQYF
>few|TRBV4-3|TRBJ1-2|.
TGCGCCAGCAGCCAAGGCGAGGGGGTGGACTATGGCTACACCTTC
CASSQGEGVDYGYTF
>.|TRBV2|TRBJ2-2|TRBD2
TGTGCCAGCAGTGAGAGCGGGGCGAAGACCGGGGAGCTGTTTTTT
CASSESGAKTGELFF
>.|TRBV6-1|TRBJ2-1|.
TGTGCCAGCAGCGTACTAGCAGGTGAGCAGTTCTTC
CASSVLAGEQFF
>few|TRBV5-8|TRBJ2-1|TRBD2
TGTGCCAGCAGCTTGTTTAGCGGGAGAGGGTTGGGTGAGCAGTTCTTC
CASSLFSGRGLGEQFF
>.|TRBV18|TRBJ2-1|.
TGTGCCAGCTTACCGTATTTGGACAAAGGTAACAATGAGCAGTTCTTC
CASLPYLDKGNNEQFF
>.|TRBV9|TRBJ2-5|.
TGTGCCAGCAGCTTCAGGGTCGGGGAGACCCAGTACTTC
CASSFRVGETQYF
>few|TRBV3-1|TRBJ2-1|.
TGTGCCAGCAGCCAACGACAGAAGTCTGAGCAGTTCTTC
CASSQRQKSEQFF
>few|TRBV7-9|TRBJ2-3|.
TGTGCCAGCAGCCAAACCGGAGGGACGTTCAGCACAGATACGCAGTATTTT
CASSQTGGTFSTDTQYF
>.|TRBV6-4|TRBJ2-5|TRBD2
TGTGCCAGCAGAACTGAAGAAGGCGGGAGGTTCGTCTTC
CASRTEEGGRFVF
>many|TRBV9|TRBJ1-2|.
TGTGCCAGCAGCGTAGTTGGGGGACCCCTAGGCTATGGCTACACCTTC
CASSVVGGPLGYGYTF
>many|TRBV6-6|TRBJ2-7|.
TGTGCCAGCAGTTACGACTCCTACGAGCAGTACTTC
CASSYDSYEQYF
>medium-sized|TRBV6-1|TRBJ2-1|.
TGTGCCAGCAACACTAGATCCTCCTACAATGAGCAGTTCTTC
CASNTRSSYNEQFF
>many|TRBV4-1|TRBJ2-7|TRBD1
TGCGCCAGCAGCCCCTCGTCTGGGACAGGGTTTTCCTACGAGCAGTACTTC
CASSPSSGTGFSYEQYF
>few|TRBV5-1|TRBJ2-1|TRBD2
TGCGCCAGCAGCTTCTCGACTAGCGGGTGGGATGAGCAGTTCTTC
CASSFSTSGWDEQFF
>few|TRBV19|TRBJ2-6|.
TGTGCCAGTAGTACTTGGAGGGGGGCAGCCTTGGGGGCCAACGTCCTGACTTTC
CASSTWRGAALGANVLTF